This note documents a single T cell receptor beta chain sequence. The antigen is unknown. The data originate from a study of CD8 T cell repertoires and HIV-1 epitope variants. The wider study: An uncultured baseline aliquot held 1M T cells.

V lost 3 bases and J lost 0, with 17 bases in between. This CDR3 comprises 17 residues. Germline V gene sequence: CDR1 LNHNV, CDR2 YYDKDF (reference sequence). Sequencing was performed with immunoSEQ multiplex PCR; in TCRdb, only in-frame clones are kept and a portion is missing. Of roughly 4,700 clones listed, roughly two thirds are singletons. The study's findings and limits: Most of the nine antigen-specific clonotypes appeared cross-reactive to autologous or escape variants.

Material for sequencing was cultured CD8+ T cells derived from PBMCs. This sequence joins TRBV15 and TRBJ1-1; tentatively, D is TRBD1 (5 bases). The sequence was collected from a male donor with HIV. The CDR3 sequence is CATSSPTRDGVNTEAFF. CDR3 sequence (DNA): TGTGCCACCAGCAGTCCCACCCGGGACGGGGTGAACACTGAAGCTTTCTTT.